Sequencing of this TCR beta chain was carried out in a study of cytomegalovirus exposure and HLA in healthy donors. General study findings and limits: Subsequent analysis of the 120 or so validation repertoires found a tendency for first-cohort TCR clusters to co-occur.

Per the germline V gene, CDR1 is ENHRY and CDR2 is SYGVKD. Trimming shortened V by 1 base and J by 8 bases, and 11 bases separated the two germline ends. The CDR3 loop spans 13 amino acids. A single count supports this clone. As yet, its antigen is unknown. Clones were read by immunoSEQ multiplex PCR, and TCRdb kept only the in-frame ones, dropping some. The sample contains some 240,000 clones, roughly 86% of which appear only once. Sequencing was done on a sample of PBMCs. V gene TRBV10-3 combines with J gene TRBJ1-2; weak D call: TRBD1 (5 bases). The receptor comes from a woman in her twenties or thirties in good health and CMV-seropositive. CDR3 protein: CAISEYPGLGYTF. CDR3 sequence (DNA): TGTGCCATCAGTGAGTACCCGGGACTAGGCTACACCTTC.